Presented here are 17 T cell receptor beta chains from one specimen sequenced in a study of T cells after yellow fever vaccination. MiXCR, applied by TCRdb to the 5' RACE reads, yields one record per CDR3 protein. The sample has approximately 580,000 distinct CDR3 sequences, approximately 16% seen once; the top ten hold approximately 15%. The sample consisted of PBMCs, taken about 5 days after the first yellow fever vaccination. The receptors stem from a man aged 18-30 years who received the YFV17D yellow fever vaccine.

The rearrangement links TRBV4-2 to TRBJ2-7, with 11 positions matching TRBD1. The CDR3 runs to 16 residues. Per germline, CDR1 LGHNA and CDR2 YNFKEQ. After removal of 0 bases from V and 6 bases from J, the junction contained 7 bases not matched to a gene. In nucleotides, the CDR3 is TGTGCCAGCAGCCAAGAGGCCGGGACAGGGGGTTTCGAGCAGTACTTC. Protein: CASSQEAGTGGFEQYF.

This clonotype was counted only a few times. The chain uses TRBV6-4 and TRBJ1-1; no clear D. This CDR3 has 13 amino acids. The germline V and J ends were trimmed by 3 bases and 4 bases, with 9 bases remaining between them. CDR1 and CDR2 from the germline V gene are MRHNA and SNTAGT. This CDR3 reads CASSDGFGTEAFF. The CDR3 DNA reads as TGTGCCAGCAGTGATGGATTTGGCACTGAAGCTTTCTTT.

This clonotype was seen a few times. The rearrangement uses TRBV7-2 and TRBJ2-1; D could derive from TRBD1 or TRBD2 (6 bases each). This CDR3 is built from 15 residues. Germline V gene sequence: CDR1 SGHTA, CDR2 FQGNSA. Trimming removed 4 bases from V and 4 bases from J, with 14 bases in between. This chain's CDR3 is CASSYSRGLYNEQFF. The CDR3 nucleotides read TGTGCCAGCAGCTACAGCCGGGGGCTTTACAATGAGCAGTTCTTC. Full variable domain (remainder filled in from reference TRBV7-2 and TRBJ2-1): GAGVSQSPSNKVTEKGKDVELRCDPISGHTALYWYRQSLGQGLEFLIYFQGNSAPDKSGLPSDRFSAERTGGSVSTLTIQRTQQEDSAVYLCASSYSRGLYNEQFFGPGTRLTVL.

This chain joins TRBV6-2 or TRBV6-3 and TRBJ2-7; D perhaps matches TRBD1 (6 bases). Trimming stripped 0 bases from V and 5 bases from J, with 20 bases between. Germline V gene data show CDR1 as MNHEY and CDR2 as SVGEGT. The CDR3 has 17 residues. The CDR3 spells CASSYSNRAVRWDEQYF. CDR3 bases: TGTGCCAGCAGTTACTCGAACAGGGCGGTCCGCTGGGACGAGCAGTACTTC.

This clonotype was counted many times. The chain carries TRBV7-2 and TRBJ2-6, with 7 bases matching TRBD1. This CDR3 has 13 residues. Germline V gene lookup returns CDR1 SGHTA and CDR2 FQGNSA. With V trimmed by 1 base and J by 9 bases, 0 bases remained unmatched. In DNA, the CDR3 is TGTGCCAGCAGCTTAGGACAGGGCAACGTCCTGACTTTC. It encodes CASSLGQGNVLTF. The variable domain in full, completed from reference TRBV7-2 and TRBJ2-6, reads GAGVSQSPSNKVTEKGKDVELRCDPISGHTALYWYRQSLGQGLEFLIYFQGNSAPDKSGLPSDRFSAERTGGSVSTLTIQRTQQEDSAVYLCASSLGQGNVLTFGAGSRLTVL.

This clonotype was counted a single time. The gene calls are TRBV7-2 and TRBJ1-3; D gene unclear. Trimming left V 0 bases short and J 0 bases short, with 12 bases between. Germline CDR1 is SGHTA and CDR2 is FQGNSA. The CDR3 runs to 17 residues. This CDR3 is CASSLAPDGLSGNTIYF. The DNA for the CDR3 is TGTGCCAGCAGCTTAGCCCCCGACGGCCTCTCTGGAAACACCATATATTTT.

V and J are TRBV20-1 and TRBJ2-1, with 7 bases lining up with TRBD2. CDR3 length equals 15 residues. Germline assignment: CDR1 DFQATT and CDR2 SNEGSKA (reference sequence). Trimming at V came to 6 bases and at J to 1 base, leaving 9 bases not matched to a gene. In nucleotides, the CDR3 is TGCAGTGCCCCAGGTGGCGGGGGATCCTACAATGAGCAGTTCTTC. This encodes CSAPGGGGSYNEQFF.

Worth noting for this clonotype: The germline gene is not matched at one end of the junction; a read error may be the cause. The chain couples TRBV6-5 to TRBJ2-1; possible D gene TRBD1, 5 bases. Germline CDR1 reads MNHEY; CDR2 reads SVGAGI. The CDR3 is made up of 16 amino acids. CDR3: CTSSYSTAGSYNEQFF. For the CDR3, the DNA is TGTACCAGCAGTTACTCGACAGCCGGCTCCTACAATGAGCAGTTCTTC.

The chain links TRBV20-1 to TRBJ2-1; the match to TRBD2 covers 8 bases. Germline-derived CDR1 and CDR2 are DFQATT and SNEGSKA (reference sequence). Trimming at V came to 5 bases and at J to 1 base, leaving 10 bases not matched to a gene. This CDR3 has 16 amino acids. CDR3 in amino acids: CSAPAGGAGSYNEQFF. Here the CDR3 DNA reads TGCAGTGCTCCGGCGGGGGGCGCGGGATCCTACAATGAGCAGTTCTTC.

V usage is TRBV18 and J usage is TRBJ2-5; D might be TRBD2 (6 bases). V was cut by 9 bases and J by 0 bases, with 20 bases left in between. Germline V gene data show CDR1 as KGHSH and CDR2 as LQKENI. The CDR3 contains 16 residues. The CDR3 here is CASSTRAGGYQETQYF. As DNA, the CDR3 is TGTGCCAGTTCAACCCGGGCAGGAGGGTACCAAGAGACCCAGTACTTC.

The rearrangement uses TRBV7-2 and TRBJ1-2; the match to TRBD1 covers 9 bases. V was pared by 9 bases and J by 6 bases, with 11 bases of the junction left unmatched. This CDR3 contains 14 residues. In germline, CDR1 is SGHTA, CDR2 FQGNSA. The CDR3 reads CASITDRGTNGYTF. CDR3 nucleotide sequence: TGTGCCAGTATCACCGACAGGGGGACAAATGGCTACACCTTC.

The chain is built from TRBV29-1 and TRBJ2-5; D possibly corresponds to TRBD2 (5 bases). Germline loops: CDR1 SQVTM, CDR2 ANQGSEA. V was clipped by 2 bases and J by 5 bases, with 9 bases between them. The CDR3 contains 12 residues. CDR3 loop: CSVERGSETQYF. CDR3 sequence (DNA): TGCAGCGTTGAACGGGGATCTGAGACCCAGTACTTC.

This clonotype appeared a few times. The chain links TRBV27 to TRBJ2-1; TRBD1 is a possible D gene (6 bases). The CDR3 extends over 14 amino acids. Germline V gene lookup returns CDR1 MNHEY and CDR2 SMNVEV (reference sequence). With 3 bases removed from V and 12 bases from J, the gap between germline ends came to 18 bases. The CDR3 sequence: CASSFRGSSWGQFF. The DNA of the CDR3 is TGTGCCAGCAGTTTTAGGGGGTCGTCTTGGGGGCAGTTCTTC.

The chain couples TRBV11-2 to TRBJ1-2; no clear D. Trimming took off 0 bases at V and 4 bases at J, with 9 bases between the two ends. Per the germline V gene, CDR1 is SGHAT and CDR2 is FQNNGV. The CDR3 is 14 residues long. CDR3 nucleotides: TGTGCCAGCAGCTTAGACCCGGAAAGCTATGGCTACACCTTC. Its translation is CASSLDPESYGYTF.

Note on this clonotype: Compared with germline, one end of the junction differs, possibly owing to a read error. The chain is built from TRBV4-1 and TRBJ1-1; D remains ambiguous. The CDR3 loop spans 12 amino acids. Germline CDR1 MGHRA, CDR2 YSYEKL. CDR3 sequence: CASSRGRALAFF. In DNA form, the CDR3 reads TGTGCCAGCAGCCGTGGGCGAGCTCTGGCTTTCTTT.

This clonotype came up a few times. DNA for the CDR3: TGTGCCAGCAGCCAAGCGGGGGGCGGTGAGCAGTTCTTC. This gives the protein CASSQAGGGEQFF. V gene TRBV4-2 combines with J gene TRBJ2-1, with D possibly being TRBD2 (7 bases). Germline V CDR1 and CDR2: LGHNA, YNFKEQ. Between the trimmed V and J ends, which lost 1 base and 9 bases, there was a span of 10 bases. The CDR3 length is 13 residues.

This clonotype was seen more than once but under ten times. The chain joins TRBV4-1 to TRBJ1-5; TRBD1 matches 7 bases. V lost 3 bases, J lost 0 bases, and 2 bases stayed unmatched. The germline V gene encodes CDR1 MGHRA and CDR2 YSYEKL. The CDR3 runs 15 residues. CDR3 loop: CASSHRGYSNQPQHF. DNA for the CDR3: TGCGCCAGCAGCCACAGGGGGTATAGCAATCAGCCCCAGCATTTT.